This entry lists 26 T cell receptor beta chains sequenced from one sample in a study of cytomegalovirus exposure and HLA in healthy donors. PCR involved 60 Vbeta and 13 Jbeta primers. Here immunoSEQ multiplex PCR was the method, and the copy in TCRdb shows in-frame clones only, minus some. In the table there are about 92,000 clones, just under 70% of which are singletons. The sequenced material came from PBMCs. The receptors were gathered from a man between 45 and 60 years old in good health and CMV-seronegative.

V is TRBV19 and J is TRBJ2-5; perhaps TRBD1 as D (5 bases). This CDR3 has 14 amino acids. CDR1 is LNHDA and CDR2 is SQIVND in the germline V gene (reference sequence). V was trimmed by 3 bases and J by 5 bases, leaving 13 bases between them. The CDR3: CASSIGQGGETQYF. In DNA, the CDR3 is TGTGCCAGTAGTATTGGGCAGGGTGGGGAGACCCAGTACTTC.

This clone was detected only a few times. CDR3 DNA sequence: TGTGCCAGCAGCTTAGTGACAGGGGATGGCTACACCTTC. It translates to CASSLVTGDGYTF. The chain is built from TRBV7-8 and TRBJ1-2; TRBD1 aligns across 8 bases. Looked up from germline, CDR1 is SGHVS and CDR2 is FQNEAQ. V trimming: 1 base; J trimming: 6 bases; junction bases outside the gene matches: 1. The CDR3 loop spans 13 amino acids.

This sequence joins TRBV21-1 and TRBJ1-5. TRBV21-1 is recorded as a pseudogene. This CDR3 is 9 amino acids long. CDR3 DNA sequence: TGTGCCAGCAGCATAAACCAGCATTTT. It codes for CASSINQHF.

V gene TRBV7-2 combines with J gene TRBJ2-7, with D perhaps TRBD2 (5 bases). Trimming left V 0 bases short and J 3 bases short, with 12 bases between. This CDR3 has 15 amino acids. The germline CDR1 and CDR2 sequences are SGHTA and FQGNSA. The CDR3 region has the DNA TGTGCCAGCAGCTTAGCCTACGGGAACAGCTACGAGCAGTACTTC. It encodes CASSLAYGNSYEQYF.

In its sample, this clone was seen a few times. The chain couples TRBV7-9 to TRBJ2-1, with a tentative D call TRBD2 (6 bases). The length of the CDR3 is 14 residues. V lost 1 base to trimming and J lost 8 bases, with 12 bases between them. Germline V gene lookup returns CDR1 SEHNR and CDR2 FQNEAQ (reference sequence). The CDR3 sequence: CASSLVRGRDEQFF. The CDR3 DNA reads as TGTGCCAGCAGCTTAGTGCGGGGTCGGGATGAGCAGTTCTTC.

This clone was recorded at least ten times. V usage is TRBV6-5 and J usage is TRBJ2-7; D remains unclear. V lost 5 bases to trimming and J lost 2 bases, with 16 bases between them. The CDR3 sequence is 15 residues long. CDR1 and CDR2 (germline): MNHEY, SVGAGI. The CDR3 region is CASSPDTLRTYEQYV. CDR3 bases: TGTGCCAGCAGTCCAGACACGCTGAGAACCTACGAGCAGTACGTC.

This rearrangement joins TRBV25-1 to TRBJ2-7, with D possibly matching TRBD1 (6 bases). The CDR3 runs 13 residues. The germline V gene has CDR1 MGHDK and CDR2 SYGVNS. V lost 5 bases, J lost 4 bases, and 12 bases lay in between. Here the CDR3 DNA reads TGTGCCAGCAGTCACAGGGAACCATACGAGCAGTACTTC. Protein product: CASSHREPYEQYF.

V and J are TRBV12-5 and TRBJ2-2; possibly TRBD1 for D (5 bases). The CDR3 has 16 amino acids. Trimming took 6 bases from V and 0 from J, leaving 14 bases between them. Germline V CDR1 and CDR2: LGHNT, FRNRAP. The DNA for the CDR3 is TGTGCTAGTGGGGCCCAGGCAGGGACGAACACCGGGGAGCTGTTTTTT. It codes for CASGAQAGTNTGELFF. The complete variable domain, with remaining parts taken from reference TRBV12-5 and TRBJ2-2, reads DARVTQTPRHKVTEMGQEVTMRCQPILGHNTVFWYRQTMMQGLELLAYFRNRAPLDDSGMPKDRFSAEMPDATLATLKIQPSEPRDSAVYFCASGAQAGTNTGELFFGEGSRLTVL.

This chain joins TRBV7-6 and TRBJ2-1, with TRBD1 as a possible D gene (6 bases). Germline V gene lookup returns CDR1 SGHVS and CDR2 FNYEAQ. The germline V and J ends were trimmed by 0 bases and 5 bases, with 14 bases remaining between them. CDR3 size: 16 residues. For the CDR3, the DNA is TGTGCCAGCAGCTTAGCGGTGGGGGCCCCCGACAATGAGCAGTTCTTC. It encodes CASSLAVGAPDNEQFF. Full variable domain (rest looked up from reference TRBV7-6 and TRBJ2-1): GAGVSQSPRYKVTKRGQDVALRCDPISGHVSLYWYRQALGQGPEFLTYFNYEAQQDKSGLPNDRFSAERPEGSISTLTIQRTEQRDSAMYRCASSLAVGAPDNEQFFGPGTRLTVL.

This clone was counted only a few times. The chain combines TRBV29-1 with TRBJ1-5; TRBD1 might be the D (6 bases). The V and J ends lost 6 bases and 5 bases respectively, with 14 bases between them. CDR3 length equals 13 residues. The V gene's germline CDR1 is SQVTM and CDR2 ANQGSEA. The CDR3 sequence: CSVSGGLHQPQHF. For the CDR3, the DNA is TGCAGCGTCTCGGGGGGGCTTCATCAGCCCCAGCATTTT.

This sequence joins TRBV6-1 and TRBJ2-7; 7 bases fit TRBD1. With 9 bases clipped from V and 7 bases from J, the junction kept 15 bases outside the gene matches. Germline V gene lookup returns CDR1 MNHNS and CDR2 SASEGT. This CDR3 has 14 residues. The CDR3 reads CARGGRVLYEEQYF. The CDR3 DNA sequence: TGTGCCAGAGGGGGCCGGGTCCTTTACGAGGAGCAGTACTTC.

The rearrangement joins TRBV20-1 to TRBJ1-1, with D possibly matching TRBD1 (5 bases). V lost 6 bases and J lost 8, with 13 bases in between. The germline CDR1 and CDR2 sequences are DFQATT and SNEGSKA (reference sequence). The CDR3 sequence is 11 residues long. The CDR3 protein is CSADRVDEAFF. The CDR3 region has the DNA TGCAGTGCCGACAGAGTAGACGAAGCTTTCTTT.

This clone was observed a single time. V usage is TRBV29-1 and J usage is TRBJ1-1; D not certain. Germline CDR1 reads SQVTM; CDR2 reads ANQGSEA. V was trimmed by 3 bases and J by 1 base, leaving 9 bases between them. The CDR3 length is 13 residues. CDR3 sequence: CSVDGQTNTEAFF. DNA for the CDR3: TGCAGCGTTGATGGGCAGACGAACACTGAAGCTTTCTTT.

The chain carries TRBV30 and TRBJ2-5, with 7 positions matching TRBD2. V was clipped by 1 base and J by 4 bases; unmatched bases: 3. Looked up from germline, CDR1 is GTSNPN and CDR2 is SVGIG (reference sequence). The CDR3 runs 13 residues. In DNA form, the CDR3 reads TGTGCCTGGAGTGCTAGCGGCCTAGAGACCCAGTACTTC. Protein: CAWSASGLETQYF.

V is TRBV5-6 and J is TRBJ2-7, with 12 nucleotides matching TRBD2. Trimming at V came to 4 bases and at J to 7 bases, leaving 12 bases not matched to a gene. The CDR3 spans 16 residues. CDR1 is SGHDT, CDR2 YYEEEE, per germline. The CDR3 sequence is CASSIWTSGTLTEQYV. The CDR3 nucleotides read TGTGCCAGCAGCATATGGACTAGCGGGACCCTGACGGAGCAGTACGTC.

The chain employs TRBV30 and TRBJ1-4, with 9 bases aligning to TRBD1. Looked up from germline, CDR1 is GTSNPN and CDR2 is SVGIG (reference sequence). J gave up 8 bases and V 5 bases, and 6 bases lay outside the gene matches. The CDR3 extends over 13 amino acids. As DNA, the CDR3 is TGTGCCTGGGGGGGACAGGGCAAAGAAAAACTGTTTTTT. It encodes CAWGGQGKEKLFF. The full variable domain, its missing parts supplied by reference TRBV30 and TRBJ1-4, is SQTIHQWPATLVQPVGSPLSLECTVEGTSNPNLYWYRQAAGRGLQLLFYSVGIGQISSEVPQNLSASRPQDRQFILSSKKLLLSDSGFYLCAWGGQGKEKLFFGSGTQLSVL.

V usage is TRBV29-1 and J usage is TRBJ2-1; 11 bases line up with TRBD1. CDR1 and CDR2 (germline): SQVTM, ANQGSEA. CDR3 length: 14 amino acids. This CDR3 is CSARGTGGRNEQFF. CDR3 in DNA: TGCAGTGCCAGGGGGACAGGGGGTCGAAATGAGCAGTTCTTC.

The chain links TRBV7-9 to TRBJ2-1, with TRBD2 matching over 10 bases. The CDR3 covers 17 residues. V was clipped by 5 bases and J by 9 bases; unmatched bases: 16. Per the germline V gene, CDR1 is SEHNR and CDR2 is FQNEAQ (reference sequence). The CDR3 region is CASSHLLAGVKEGEQFF. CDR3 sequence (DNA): TGTGCCAGCAGCCATCTTCTAGCGGGAGTTAAAGAGGGTGAGCAGTTCTTC.

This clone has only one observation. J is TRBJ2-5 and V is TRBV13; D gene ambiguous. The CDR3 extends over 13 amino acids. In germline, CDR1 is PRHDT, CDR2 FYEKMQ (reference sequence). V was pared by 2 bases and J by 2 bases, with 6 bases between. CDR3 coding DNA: TGTGCCAGCAGCTTAATACAGCAAGAGACCCAGTACTTC. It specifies CASSLIQQETQYF.

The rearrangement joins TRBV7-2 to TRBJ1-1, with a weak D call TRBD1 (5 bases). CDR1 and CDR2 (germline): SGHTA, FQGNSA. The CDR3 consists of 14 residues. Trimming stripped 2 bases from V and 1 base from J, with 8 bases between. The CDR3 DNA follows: TGTGCCAGCAGCTTACAGGGTGGGAACACTGAAGCTTTCTTT. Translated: CASSLQGGNTEAFF. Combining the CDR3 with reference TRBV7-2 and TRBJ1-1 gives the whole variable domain GAGVSQSPSNKVTEKGKDVELRCDPISGHTALYWYRQSLGQGLEFLIYFQGNSAPDKSGLPSDRFSAERTGGSVSTLTIQRTQQEDSAVYLCASSLQGGNTEAFFGQGTRLTVV.

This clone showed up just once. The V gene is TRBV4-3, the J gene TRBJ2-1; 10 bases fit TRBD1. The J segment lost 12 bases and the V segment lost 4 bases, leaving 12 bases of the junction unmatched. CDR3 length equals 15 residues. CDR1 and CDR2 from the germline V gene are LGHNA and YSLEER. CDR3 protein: CASSLAGTGVDRQFF. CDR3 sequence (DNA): TGCGCCAGCAGCCTCGCCGGGACAGGGGTGGATAGGCAGTTCTTC.

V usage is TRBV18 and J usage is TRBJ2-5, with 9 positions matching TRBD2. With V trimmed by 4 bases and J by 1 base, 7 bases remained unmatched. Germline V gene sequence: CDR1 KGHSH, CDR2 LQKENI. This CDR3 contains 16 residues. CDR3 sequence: CASSRLAVTLQETQYF. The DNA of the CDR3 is TGTGCCAGCTCACGACTAGCGGTAACCCTCCAAGAGACCCAGTACTTC.

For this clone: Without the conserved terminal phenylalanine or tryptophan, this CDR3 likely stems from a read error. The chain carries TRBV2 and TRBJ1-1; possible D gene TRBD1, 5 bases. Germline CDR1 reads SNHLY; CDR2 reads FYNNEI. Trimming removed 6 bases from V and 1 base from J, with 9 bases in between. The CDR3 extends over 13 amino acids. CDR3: CASRSDRNTEAFV. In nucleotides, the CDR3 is TGTGCCAGCAGGAGTGACAGGAACACTGAAGCTTTCGTT.

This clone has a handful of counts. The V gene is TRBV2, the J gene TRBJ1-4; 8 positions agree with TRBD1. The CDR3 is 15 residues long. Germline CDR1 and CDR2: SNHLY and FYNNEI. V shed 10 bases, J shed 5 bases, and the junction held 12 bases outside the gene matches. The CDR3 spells CAIRPAGGQNEKLFF. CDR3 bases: TGTGCCATCCGCCCGGCAGGGGGCCAGAATGAAAAACTGTTTTTT.

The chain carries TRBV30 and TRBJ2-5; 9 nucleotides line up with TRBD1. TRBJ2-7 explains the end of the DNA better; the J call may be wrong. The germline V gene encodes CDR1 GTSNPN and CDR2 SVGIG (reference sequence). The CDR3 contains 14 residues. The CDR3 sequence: CAWSGDRVRYEQYF. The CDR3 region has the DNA TGTGCCTGGAGTGGGGACAGGGTACGATACGAGCAGTACTTC.

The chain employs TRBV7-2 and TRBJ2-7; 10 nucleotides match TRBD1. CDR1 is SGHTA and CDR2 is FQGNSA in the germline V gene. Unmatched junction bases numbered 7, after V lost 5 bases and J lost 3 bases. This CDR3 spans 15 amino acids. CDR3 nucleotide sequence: TGTGCCAGCAGCCAAGACAGGGGGCGCTTCTACGAGCAGTACGTC. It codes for CASSQDRGRFYEQYV.